The 28 T cell receptor beta chains listed next were all sequenced from one sample in a study of shared clonotypes between healthy human individuals. Selected positively for CCR7 and CD45RO-negative, naive CD8 cells excluded terminally differentiated effector memory CD45RA+ cells. Sequencing was performed with immunoSEQ multiplex PCR; in TCRdb, only in-frame clones are kept and a portion is missing. The sample shows about 1,800,000 clones, roughly 95% of them seen only once. Sequences were obtained from naive CD8+ T cells sorted from blood. These receptors were taken from a man younger than 35 in good health.

The rearrangement joins TRBV12-5 to TRBJ1-1; D ambiguous. Germline V gene lookup returns CDR1 LGHNT and CDR2 FRNRAP. The CDR3 has 13 residues. Trimming pared 1 base from V and 1 base from J, leaving 4 bases between. The CDR3 here is CASGLDTNTEAFF. CDR3 coding DNA: TGTGCTAGTGGTTTGGATACGAACACTGAAGCTTTCTTT. Full variable domain (missing parts from reference TRBV12-5 and TRBJ1-1): DARVTQTPRHKVTEMGQEVTMRCQPILGHNTVFWYRQTMMQGLELLAYFRNRAPLDDSGMPKDRFSAEMPDATLATLKIQPSEPRDSAVYFCASGLDTNTEAFFGQGTRLTVV.

The CDR3 loop is CASSLELAGGPTDTQYF. CDR3 bases: TGTGCCAGCAGCTTAGAACTAGCGGGAGGGCCGACAGATACGCAGTATTTT. The chain employs TRBV7-2 and TRBJ2-3; 13 nucleotides line up with TRBD2. CDR3 length: 17 amino acids. Germline values: CDR1 SGHTA, CDR2 FQGNSA. V gave up 1 base and J gave up 3 bases; unmatched junction bases: 4.

The chain recombines TRBV4-1 with TRBJ2-7, with D uncertain. V was trimmed by 0 bases and J by 6 bases, leaving 15 bases between them. Germline V gene sequence: CDR1 MGHRA, CDR2 YSYEKL. The CDR3 sequence is 15 residues long. The CDR3 DNA reads TGCGCCAGCAGCCAAGAATCAGGTCCTGCTTTCGAGCAGTACTTC. The encoded protein is CASSQESGPAFEQYF.

V gene TRBV4-1 combines with J gene TRBJ2-3; a possible D gene is TRBD1 (7 bases). The CDR3 is 16 residues long. Germline values: CDR1 MGHRA, CDR2 YSYEKL. Between the trimmed V and J ends, which lost 4 bases and 6 bases, there was a span of 20 bases. The DNA of the CDR3 is TGCGCCAGCAGCCCAGAGCAGGCACAGGGGAGGGATACGCAGTATTTT. It is translated as CASSPEQAQGRDTQYF.

This clone appeared a few times. The chain links TRBV2 to TRBJ2-7; TRBD2 agrees at 7 bases. Losses at the gene ends were 6 bases for V and 4 bases for J; bases not matched to a gene: 9. This CDR3 is built from 14 residues. Per germline, CDR1 SNHLY and CDR2 FYNNEI. The CDR3, as DNA: TGTGCCAGCAGGGCCCTAGGCGGGAGATACGAGCAGTACTTC. Its protein is CASRALGGRYEQYF.

The gene calls are TRBV5-4 and TRBJ2-2; possibly TRBD2 for D (5 bases). The CDR3 extends over 16 amino acids. Looked up from germline, CDR1 is SGHNT and CDR2 is YYREEE (reference sequence). The ends were cut back, 4 bases at V and 1 base at J, with 14 bases in the middle. The CDR3 DNA reads as TGTGCCAGCAGCCAGGACTTGTCCCTGAACACCGGGGAGCTGTTTTTT. This gives the protein CASSQDLSLNTGELFF.

On this clone itself: Relative to the germline gene, one junction end is altered; a read error may explain this. The chain combines TRBV4-1 with TRBJ1-2; a possible D gene is TRBD1 (5 bases). The CDR3 is 14 amino acids. Germline V lookup: CDR1 MGHRA, CDR2 YSYEKL. CDR3 in amino acids: CASSSGSTAYGYAF. CDR3 nucleotides: TGCGCCAGCAGCTCCGGATCGACAGCCTATGGCTACGCCTTC.

The chain joins TRBV28 to TRBJ2-7; a weak D match, TRBD2 (6 bases). The germline V gene has CDR1 MDHEN and CDR2 SYDVKM. Trimming stripped 7 bases from V and 0 bases from J, with 10 bases between. The CDR3 spans 13 residues. The chain's CDR3 is CASNPGSSYEQYF. CDR3 sequence (DNA): TGTGCCAGCAATCCCGGGAGCTCCTACGAGCAGTACTTC.

The V call is TRBV6-5, the J call TRBJ2-5; weak D call: TRBD2 (6 bases). Looked up from germline, CDR1 is MNHEY and CDR2 is SVGAGI. The CDR3 has 14 residues. Trimming stripped 7 bases from V and 1 base from J, with 13 bases between. CDR3 coding DNA: TGTGCCAGCATCCCACGGGAGCTCCAAGAGACCCAGTACTTC. This sequence encodes CASIPRELQETQYF.

The chain carries TRBV10-3 and TRBJ1-6; 9 bases are a match to TRBD1. The V and J ends lost 3 bases and 10 bases, in that order; junction bases with no gene match: 7. The CDR3 runs 15 residues. CDR1 is ENHRY, CDR2 SYGVKD, per germline. CDR3 sequence: CAISEPGQGNSPLHF. The CDR3 DNA sequence: TGTGCCATCAGTGAACCCGGACAGGGGAACTCACCCCTCCACTTT.

The chain carries TRBV27 and TRBJ2-1; 10 bases match TRBD2. The CDR3 runs to 14 residues. Germline V gene data show CDR1 as MNHEY and CDR2 as SMNVEV (reference sequence). V was clipped by 5 bases and J by 5 bases; unmatched bases: 3. The CDR3 sequence: CASSPGLANNEQFF. CDR3 sequence (DNA): TGTGCCAGCAGTCCGGGACTAGCGAACAATGAGCAGTTCTTC.

This clone has just one count. The rearrangement uses TRBV28 and TRBJ2-7; D perhaps matches TRBD2 (5 bases). Germline assignment: CDR1 MDHEN and CDR2 SYDVKM. V was pared by 4 bases and J by 3 bases, with 10 bases between. This CDR3 spans 13 amino acids. CDR3 amino acids: CASSWGEDYEQYF. In DNA form, the CDR3 reads TGTGCCAGCAGTTGGGGAGAGGACTACGAGCAGTACTTC. Full variable domain (outside the CDR3, taken from reference TRBV28 and TRBJ2-7): DVKVTQSSRYLVKRTGEKVFLECVQDMDHENMFWYRQDPGLGLRLIYFSYDVKMKEKGDIPEGYSVSREKKERFSLILESASTNQTSMYLCASSWGEDYEQYFGPGTRLTVT.

The V and J genes are TRBV4-1 and TRBJ1-6; 7 nucleotides align to TRBD1. This CDR3 is 16 amino acids long. The V gene end was trimmed by 3 bases and the J gene end by 9 bases; junction bases not matched to a gene: 11. Germline V CDR1 and CDR2: MGHRA, YSYEKL. As DNA, the CDR3 is TGCGCCAGCAGCCATTTTCCGGGACAGCTGGGTTCACCCCTCCACTTT. Translation: CASSHFPGQLGSPLHF.

This chain links TRBV9 with TRBJ2-7; tentative D call: TRBD2 (5 bases). CDR1 SGDLS and CDR2 YYNGEE come from the germline V gene. This CDR3 is built from 15 residues. Trimming took off 1 base at V and 0 bases at J, with 11 bases between the two ends. The chain's CDR3 is CASSVTGIPSYEQYF. CDR3 nucleotide sequence: TGTGCCAGCAGCGTAACCGGGATCCCCTCCTACGAGCAGTACTTC. Together with reference TRBV9 and TRBJ2-7, the CDR3 gives the full variable domain: DSGVTQTPKHLITATGQRVTLRCSPRSGDLSVYWYQQSLDQGLQFLIQYYNGEERAKGNILERFSAQQFPDLHSELNLSSLELGDSALYFCASSVTGIPSYEQYFGPGTRLTVT.

The DNA of the CDR3 is TGTGCCAGCAGCCTAGCGGACAGGCCCTACGAGCAGTACTTC. It is translated as CASSLADRPYEQYF. The genes are TRBV13 and TRBJ2-7, with D perhaps TRBD1 or TRBD2 (7 bases each). Trimming removed 5 bases from V and 2 bases from J, with 13 bases in between. The germline gives CDR1 PRHDT, CDR2 FYEKMQ (reference sequence). CDR3 length: 14 residues.

This clone appeared a single time. The chain combines TRBV4-1 with TRBJ2-1; 8 nucleotides line up with TRBD2. The CDR3 is made up of 17 amino acids. The junction had 9 bases not matched to a gene; V was cut back by 0 bases and J by 5 bases. Germline V gene data show CDR1 as MGHRA and CDR2 as YSYEKL. The CDR3 DNA reads TGCGCCAGCAGCCAAGAGGGCAGCGGGAGAGAGGACAATGAGCAGTTCTTC. Its protein product is CASSQEGSGREDNEQFF.

The rearrangement joins TRBV29-1 to TRBJ2-2; 10 bases line up with TRBD1. This CDR3 is 12 amino acids long. The germline V gene encodes CDR1 SQVTM and CDR2 ANQGSEA. Germline trimming cut 6 bases from V and 7 bases from J; bases unmatched to any gene: 2. CDR3: CSVDRGLGELFF. The CDR3, as DNA: TGCAGCGTCGACAGGGGGCTCGGGGAGCTGTTTTTT.

The V and J genes are TRBV7-9 and TRBJ2-3, with 9 bases aligning to TRBD2. CDR1 and CDR2 from the germline V gene are SEHNR and FQNEAQ (reference sequence). The CDR3 consists of 16 residues. Germline trimming cut 5 bases from V and 3 bases from J; bases unmatched to any gene: 9. CDR3 DNA sequence: TGTGCCAGCAGCCAGGTGGCTAGCGGGGATACAGATACGCAGTATTTT. It specifies CASSQVASGDTDTQYF. Together with reference TRBV7-9 and TRBJ2-3, the CDR3 gives the full variable domain: DTGVSQNPRHKITKRGQNVTFRCDPISEHNRLYWYRQTLGQGPEFLTYFQNEAQLEKSRLLSDRFSAERPKGSFSTLEIQRTEQGDSAMYLCASSQVASGDTDTQYFGPGTRLTVL.

Of note for this clone: The same CDR3 also results from other DNA sequences found in this sample. This chain uses TRBV27 with TRBJ1-5, with a weak D call TRBD1 (5 bases). V was cut by 5 bases and J by 3 bases, with 8 bases left in between. CDR3 length: 13 amino acids. Germline loops: CDR1 MNHEY, CDR2 SMNVEV (reference sequence). The chain's CDR3 is CASSTGPNQPQHF. The CDR3 region has the DNA TGTGCCAGCAGTACAGGACCCAATCAGCCCCAGCATTTT.

Worth noting for this clone: This same CDR3 is encoded by further DNA sequences in the sample. The gene calls are TRBV7-9 and TRBJ2-1; TRBD1 might be the D (5 bases). Trimming took 1 base from V and 1 from J, leaving 8 bases between them. Germline V gene data show CDR1 as SEHNR and CDR2 as FQNEAQ (reference sequence). CDR3 length equals 15 residues. The CDR3 protein is CASSLVQGSYNEQFF. The DNA of the CDR3 is TGTGCCAGCAGCTTAGTCCAGGGTTCCTACAATGAGCAGTTCTTC.

The gene calls are TRBV6-6 and TRBJ2-7; no definite D call. This CDR3 has 14 residues. Trimming took 0 bases from V and 6 from J, leaving 12 bases between them. CDR1 is MNHNY, CDR2 SVGAGI, per germline (reference sequence). This CDR3 reads CASSYSNSPSEQYF. The CDR3 coding sequence is TGTGCCAGCAGTTACTCGAACAGCCCCAGCGAGCAGTACTTC.

The genes are TRBV7-9 and TRBJ2-1; D is unresolved. The CDR3 spans 13 residues. Trimming shortened V by 4 bases and J by 7 bases, and 11 bases separated the two germline ends. Germline CDR1 and CDR2: SEHNR and FQNEAQ (reference sequence). The CDR3 protein is CASSSRVGNEQFF. The CDR3 DNA sequence: TGTGCCAGCAGCTCCCGGGTGGGGAATGAGCAGTTCTTC.

This rearrangement joins TRBV4-1 to TRBJ1-5; D unclear. Trimming took off 1 base at V and 4 bases at J, with 8 bases between the two ends. Germline V gene sequence: CDR1 MGHRA, CDR2 YSYEKL. CDR3 length equals 14 residues. CDR3 sequence reads: CASSQVWGNQPQHF. Here the CDR3 DNA reads TGCGCCAGCAGCCAAGTTTGGGGAAATCAGCCCCAGCATTTT.

The CDR3 spells CATSRVTDTEAFF. CDR3 coding DNA: TGTGCCACCAGCAGAGTGACGGACACTGAAGCTTTCTTT. The chain joins TRBV15 to TRBJ1-1; D is uncertain. The CDR3 totals 13 residues. V dropped 1 base and J dropped 3 bases, with 6 bases sitting between them. Germline CDR1 and CDR2: LNHNV and YYDKDF (reference sequence).

The genes are TRBV12-5 and TRBJ2-3, with a possible D match to TRBD1 (5 bases). Germline V CDR1 and CDR2: LGHNT, FRNRAP. CDR3 length: 15 residues. V shed 2 bases and J shed 0 bases, with 9 bases lying between them. CDR3 amino acids: CASGLSGISTDTQYF. The CDR3 nucleotides are TGTGCTAGTGGTTTGTCAGGGATCAGCACAGATACGCAGTATTTT.

This chain uses TRBV5-4 with TRBJ2-7; TRBD2 is a possible D gene (5 bases). CDR1 SGHNT and CDR2 YYREEE come from the germline V gene (reference sequence). Trimming removed 0 bases from V and 7 bases from J, with 11 bases in between. The length of the CDR3 is 13 residues. CDR3 sequence reads: CASSLGPPGEQYF. CDR3 coding DNA: TGTGCCAGCAGCTTGGGCCCCCCGGGGGAGCAGTACTTC.

The CDR3 protein is CASSSLGGDEQYF. CDR3 nucleotide sequence: TGTGCCAGCAGTTCCCTTGGGGGTGACGAGCAGTACTTC. The rearrangement links TRBV28 to TRBJ2-7; D may be TRBD1 or TRBD2 (5 bases each). The CDR3 spans 13 residues. With 4 bases removed from V and 5 bases from J, the gap between germline ends came to 12 bases. From germline, CDR1 is MDHEN and CDR2 SYDVKM.

Concerning this clone: Other nucleotide sequences in the sample specify the same CDR3. The chain couples TRBV6-5 to TRBJ2-7; D is unclear. Trimming stripped 6 bases from V and 0 bases from J, with 9 bases between. From germline, CDR1 is MNHEY and CDR2 SVGAGI. There are 13 residues in the CDR3. CDR3 residues: CASSPPNSYEQYF. Here the CDR3 DNA reads TGTGCCAGCAGCCCCCCGAACTCCTACGAGCAGTACTTC.